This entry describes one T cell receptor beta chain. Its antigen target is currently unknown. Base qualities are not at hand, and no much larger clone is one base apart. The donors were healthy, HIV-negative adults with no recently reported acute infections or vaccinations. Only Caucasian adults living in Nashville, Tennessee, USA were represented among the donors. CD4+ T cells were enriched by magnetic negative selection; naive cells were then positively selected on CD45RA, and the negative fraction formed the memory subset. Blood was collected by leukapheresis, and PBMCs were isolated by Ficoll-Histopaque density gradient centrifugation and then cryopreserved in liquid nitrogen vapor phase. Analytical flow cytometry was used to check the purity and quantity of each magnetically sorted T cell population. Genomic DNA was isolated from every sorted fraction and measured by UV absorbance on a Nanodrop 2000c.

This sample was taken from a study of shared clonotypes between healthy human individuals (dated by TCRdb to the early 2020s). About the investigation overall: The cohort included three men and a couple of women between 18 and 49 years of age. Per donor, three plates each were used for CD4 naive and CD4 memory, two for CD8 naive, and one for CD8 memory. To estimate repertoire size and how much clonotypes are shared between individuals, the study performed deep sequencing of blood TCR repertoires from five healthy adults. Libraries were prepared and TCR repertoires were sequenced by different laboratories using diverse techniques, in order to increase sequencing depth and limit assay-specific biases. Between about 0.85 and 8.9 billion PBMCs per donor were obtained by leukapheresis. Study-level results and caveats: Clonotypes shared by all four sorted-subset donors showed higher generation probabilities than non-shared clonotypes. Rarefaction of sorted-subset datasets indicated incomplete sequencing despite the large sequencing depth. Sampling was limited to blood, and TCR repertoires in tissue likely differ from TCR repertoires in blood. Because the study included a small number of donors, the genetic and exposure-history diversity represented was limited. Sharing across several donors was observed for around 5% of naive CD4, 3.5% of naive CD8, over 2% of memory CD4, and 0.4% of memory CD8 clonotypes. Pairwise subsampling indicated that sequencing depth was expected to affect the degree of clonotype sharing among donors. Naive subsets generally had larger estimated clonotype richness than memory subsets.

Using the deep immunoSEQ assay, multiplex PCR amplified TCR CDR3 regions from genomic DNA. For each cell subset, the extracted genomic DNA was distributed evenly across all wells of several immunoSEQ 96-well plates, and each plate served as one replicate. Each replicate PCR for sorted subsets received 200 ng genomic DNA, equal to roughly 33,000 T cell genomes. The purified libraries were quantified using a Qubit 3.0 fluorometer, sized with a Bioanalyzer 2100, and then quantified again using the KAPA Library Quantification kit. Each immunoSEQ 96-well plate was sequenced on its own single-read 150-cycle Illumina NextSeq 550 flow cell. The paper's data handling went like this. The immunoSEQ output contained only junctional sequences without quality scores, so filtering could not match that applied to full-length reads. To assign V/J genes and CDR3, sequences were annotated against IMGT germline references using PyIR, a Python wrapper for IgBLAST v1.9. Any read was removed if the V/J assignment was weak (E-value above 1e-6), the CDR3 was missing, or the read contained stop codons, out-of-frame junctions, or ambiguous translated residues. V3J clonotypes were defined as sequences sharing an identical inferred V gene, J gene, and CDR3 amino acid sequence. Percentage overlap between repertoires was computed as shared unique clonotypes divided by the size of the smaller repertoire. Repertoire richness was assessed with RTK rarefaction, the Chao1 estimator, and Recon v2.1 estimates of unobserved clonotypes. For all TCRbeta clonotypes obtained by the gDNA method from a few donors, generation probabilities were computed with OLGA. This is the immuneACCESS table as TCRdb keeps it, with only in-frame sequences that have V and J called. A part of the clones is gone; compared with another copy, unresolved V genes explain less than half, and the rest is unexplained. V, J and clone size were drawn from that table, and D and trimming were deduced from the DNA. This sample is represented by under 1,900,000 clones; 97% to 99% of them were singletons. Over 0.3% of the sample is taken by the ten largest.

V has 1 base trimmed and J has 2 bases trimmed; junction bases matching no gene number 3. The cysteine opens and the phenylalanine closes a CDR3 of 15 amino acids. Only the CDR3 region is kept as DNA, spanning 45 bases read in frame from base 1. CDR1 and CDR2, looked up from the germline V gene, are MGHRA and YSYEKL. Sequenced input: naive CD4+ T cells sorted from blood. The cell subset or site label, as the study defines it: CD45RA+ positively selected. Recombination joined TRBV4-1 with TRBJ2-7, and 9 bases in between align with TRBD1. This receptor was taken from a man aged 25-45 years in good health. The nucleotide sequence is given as TGCGCCAGCAGCCAAGCACAGGGGGCGACCTACGAGCAGTACTTC. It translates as CASSQAQGATYEQYF.